The clone carrying this T cell receptor beta chain appeared many times. Original data processing: Scientists estimated how many nucleated cells there were by amplifying reference gene primers. Profiled with immunoSEQ multiplex PCR; TCRdb holds only in-frame clones, not every one. The D gene and trimming were derived from the DNA, and the V and J assignments and clone size from that table. This table holds roughly 70,000 clones, about 80% found once. These data are taken from a study of blood T cell repertoires in COVID-19. In the study overall: Material from acute and convalescent COVID-19 was sourced from the United States, Italy and Spain. In each case, the material was cDNA or gDNA derived from T cells, B-cell-depleted T cells, or PBMCs.

V shed 6 bases and J 0 bases; nucleotides not matched to a gene: 4. The CDR3 contains 14 residues. Germline CDR1 and CDR2: SGHAT and FQNNGV. The V call is TRBV11-2, the J call TRBJ1-1, with 7 bases that match TRBD1. The clonotype was recovered from a woman aged 55-69 years with acute or convalescent COVID-19. Sequencing input: peripheral blood. CDR3 loop: CASRLGQLNTEAFF. Written as DNA, the CDR3 is TGTGCCAGCAGGTTGGGACAGTTGAACACTGAAGCTTTCTTT. The complete variable domain, with remaining parts taken from reference TRBV11-2 and TRBJ1-1, reads EAGVAQSPRYKIIEKRQSVAFWCNPISGHATLYWYQQILGQGPKLLIQFQNNGVVDDSQLPKDRFSAERLKGVDSTLKIQPAKLEDSAVYLCASRLGQLNTEAFFGQGTRLTVV.